The source of this T cell receptor beta chain is a study of cytomegalovirus exposure and HLA in healthy donors (dated by TCRdb to 2016 to 2017). For context, the study as a whole: An earlier analysis of 587 of the donors reported 276 Gb of sequence data and 117 million unique TCR beta sequences obtained from roughly 180 million T cells. To study patterns of TCR occurrence, a later analysis re-analyzed previously published TCR beta repertoires from 650 to 750 donors and added high-resolution HLA genotyping. An early release covering some 640 HLA-typed donors comprised about 300 gigabases of sequencing data and 85 million or so unique TCR sequences. Typing coverage differed by locus: A, B, C, DRB1 and DQB1 were typed in roughly 620-640 donors, DQA1 in about 500, DPA1 in 606, and DPB1 in approximately 450. Using immunosequencing, the study profiled T cell repertoires from 666 subjects and related those repertoires to cytomegalovirus serostatus. Genome-wide SNP genotypes for about three fifths of the roughly 670 donors were used in a later genetic analysis, which treated that subset as a discovery cohort. On average, 235,054 unique TCR beta nucleotide sequences were sequenced per donor among roughly 430 genotyped donors of the cohort, with 15% to 20% of those sequences being non-productive. In the later analysis, no new phenotypic data were used to find candidate immune exposures; instead, reliance was placed on TCR beta sequences and their occurrence across donors. Both class I and class II loci were covered by HLA typing, at four-digit resolution. To predict cytomegalovirus infection status, the study combined high-throughput TCR immunosequencing, statistical association of individual TCRs with disease status, and machine learning. Donor age, sex, ethnicity and CMV serostatus were compiled together with the repertoire data. Of the roughly 410 genotyped donors, more than 75% were placed in the genetic ancestry cluster associated with self-reported Caucasian donors. Every repertoire in the discovery cohort had been generated on one and the same sequencing platform. An earlier analysis of around 540 of the donors applied high-throughput TCR beta sequencing to assess whether each TCR beta V gene segment acted as functional or pseudogenic. Because of strong linkage in the cohort, roughly five DR-DQ haplotypes were treated as single units for association and clustering. In addition to the first cohort of approximately 650 subjects, a separate validation cohort of approximately 120 different subjects was used. The aim of the study was to test whether cataloging public T cell receptors could identify signatures of past pathogen exposure. Findings and caveats that apply to the study as a whole: In a later genetic analysis, a missense DCLRE1C variant was associated with V-gene and J-gene trimming of TCR beta chains, and the association was replicated in an independent cohort. The study listed over 150 TCR beta chains as associated with cytomegalovirus. Because the 87-base-pair reads could not distinguish some IMGT-functional V segments, including TRBV6-2 and TRBV6-3, those segments were excluded. In an earlier analysis of approximately 590 of the donors, most TCR beta V segments appeared in productive rearrangements about 90% or about 30% of the time, broadly matching IMGT annotations. Roughly uniform sequencing depth across donors was assumed in presence/absence analyses, although this assumption may not hold. The classifier was reported to diagnose cytomegalovirus status with high specificity and sensitivity in both the original and validation cohorts. According to the authors, the approach could potentially be generalized to other disease states and immunological phenotypes. A later analysis found that most CMV-associated TCR beta chains appeared HLA-restricted, with HLA associations seemingly driven largely by CMV exposure. When HLA alleles, especially DR and DQ, strongly co-occurred, attributing TCR associations to individual alleles was difficult. A cluster of highly shared sequence variants was judged likely to represent a technical artifact of the sequencing pipeline. In a later genetic analysis, fewer N-insertions in productive TCRs were reported among donors in an Asian-associated ancestry cluster than the approximately 710-donor mean. A further reported finding was that TCR beta sequences accurately predicted the HLA-A and HLA-B alleles for most subjects in the first cohort. Fewer than 20 rarely observed V segments, including chromosome 9 orphons, were excluded from the earlier analysis of about 610 of the donors because counts were too low. Compared with equally common non-associated chains, HLA-associated TCR beta chains in a later analysis were more clonally expanded and had lower generation probabilities. Linkage disequilibrium might explain the correlated functional status among segregating V segments, but an unknown experimental factor could not be excluded. Only TCR beta chains were sequenced in this cohort, and the absence of alpha or paired-chain data limited detectable features. A few of the identified cytomegalovirus-associated TCR beta chains were confirmed in vitro to be specific for cytomegalovirus antigens. The only immune exposure information available for the cohort was CMV serostatus. Most TCR sequences were seen in very few donors, while some public TCRs were found in many individuals. In a later analysis, some 17,000 TCR beta sequences were associated with specific HLA alleles at a false discovery rate of 0.05. In a later analysis, TCR association rates were found to vary across HLA loci, with the most associated TCRs seen for DRB1 alleles and the fewest for HLA-C alleles. In a later analysis, several top co-occurrence clusters were reported to appear linked to parvovirus B19, influenza, CMV and Epstein-Barr virus. HLA typing was unavailable for some donors at each locus, so association tests used only the typed subset.

The CDR3 runs 12 residues from the cysteine to the phenylalanine. The retained sequence is limited to the CDR3, 36 bases, with the frame set at the first base. The germline V gene encodes CDR1 SGHKS and CDR2 YYEKEE (reference sequence). V is cut by 3 bases and J by 2 bases, and the space between the germline ends is 4 bases. The cohort consisted of 600 to 750 healthy bone marrow donors. At the time of sampling, all cohort members were nominally healthy, though unrecorded immune exposures were likely present. The donor was CMV seronegative and belonged to the group of over 300 seronegative cohort members. A peripheral blood sample was provided by each donor, and peripheral blood mononuclear cells were used for TCR beta sequencing. The Qiagen DNeasy Blood Extraction Kit was used to extract genomic DNA from the blood cell samples. The library was generated by the immunoSEQ multiplex PCR assay. A mixture of 60 forward primers for TCR Vbeta segments and 13 reverse primers for TCR Jbeta segments was used in the multiplex PCR. The CDR3 region of rearranged TCR beta genes was amplified from genomic DNA with a multiplex PCR assay. The amplified TCR beta libraries were sequenced on the Illumina HiSeq System as 87-base-pair reads. Regarding the original processing steps: Across the roughly 700 repertoires, a later analysis counted 75 million to 90 million unique TCR beta chains, roughly 11 million of which were shared by at least two donors. Raw reads were error-corrected and collapsed into unique sequences with a nearest-neighbor algorithm that merged closely related sequences to remove PCR and sequencing errors. Alignment of CDR3 sequences to IMGT reference sequences was used to assign V, D and J gene segments. Each retained sequence needed at least a six-nucleotide match to both a V gene segment and a J gene segment. A rearrangement counted as productive if the CDR3 had no stop codons and remained in frame with V and J, and every other rearrangement counted as non-productive. Following IMGT convention, CDR3 was defined as the stretch from the second conserved V-encoded cysteine to the conserved J-encoded phenylalanine. In an earlier analysis of more than 550 of the donors, sequences lacking an unambiguous match to a single V gene segment were excluded. In an earlier analysis of around 590 of the donors, a V segment was called functional when productive rearrangements were above 56.7%, and segregating when the standard deviation between donors exceeded 5%. A statistical classification framework was developed to diagnose cytomegalovirus status using the catalog of TCR beta chain sequences. In a later analysis, V and J genes were assigned by comparing TCR nucleotide sequences against IMGT/GENE-DB human TR gene sequences. The TCRdist pipeline was used in a later analysis to assign CDR3 sequences and most-parsimonious VDJ recombination scenarios. In a later analysis, each TCR beta chain was defined by its CDR3 amino acid sequence together with its V-gene family, and reads lacking a unique V-gene family were excluded. As a way to deal with suspected cross-contamination and a sequencing artifact, a later analysis dropped hundreds of nucleotide sequences that were highly shared and had low generation probability. A later analysis calculated a clonal expansion index for each public chain from normalized within-repertoire ranks of inferred template counts. In a later analysis, generation probabilities were computed using a VDJ recombination model fitted to out-of-frame rearrangements, and the results were checked against IGoR. In a later analysis, hypergeometric tests were used to score TCR-TCR, TCR-HLA and TCR-CMV co-occurrence, with a repertoire-size bias correction applied to TCR pairs. To estimate false discovery rates, a later analysis permuted the HLA or CMV assignments 20 times. A later analysis grouped co-occurring TCRs with DBSCAN, adding TCRdist sequence similarity when clustering within HLA-allele-positive subsets. Co-occurrence clustering excluded repertoires with fewer than 30,000 or more than 120,000 public chains, plus five with anomalous nucleotide sharing. TCRdb took this table from immuneACCESS and kept in-frame rearrangements with V and J called. Such tables lack part of the clones; where checked against another copy, unresolved V genes explain under half of the gap, and the rest is unexplained. That table furnishes V, J and clone size, whereas the DNA furnished D and trimming. The sample table shows around 80,000 clones, and 78% are seen once. Clones ranked in the top ten supply approximately 1.5% of the sample.

A note on this clone: The antigen this receptor binds is unknown. No clone much larger than this one lies a single base away; base qualities are absent.

The rearrangement combines TRBV5-5 with TRBJ2-3; too little of a D gene remains to name it. The material sequenced was PBMCs. This clonotype originated in a man between 40 and 49 years old in good health and CMV-seronegative. Read as DNA, the sequence is TGTGCCAGCAGCTCCAACACAGATACGCAGTATTTT. Translated, this is CASSSNTDTQYF.